A single sample is the source of the 10 T cell receptor beta chains below, sequenced in a study of glioma-infiltrating T cells. TCR alpha and beta CDR3 regions were amplified from RNA using iRepertoire nested multiplex PCR. TCRdb reprocessed the multiplex PCR reads via MiXCR and lists one record per CDR3 protein. The sample records approximately 130,000 distinct CDR3 sequences, around 23% being singletons. The specimen was glioma tissue, nonneoplastic brain tissue, or PBMCs (not recorded which). Receptors were obtained from a human donor with low-grade glioma or glioblastoma, undergoing nonglioma brain surgery, or in good health (not recorded which).

This clonotype was detected ten times or more. The rearrangement links TRBV6-1 to TRBJ2-7; D possibly corresponds to TRBD1 (6 bases). This CDR3 is built from 13 residues. The germline CDR1 and CDR2 sequences are MNHNS and SASEGT. Trimming removed 4 bases from V and 8 bases from J, with 15 bases in between. The CDR3 region has the DNA TGTGCCAGCAGTGGGGAACAGGGAAGGAAGCAGTACGTC. Protein: CASSGEQGRKQYV.

J is TRBJ1-5 and V is TRBV12-3 or TRBV12-4, with D unclear. Trimming cost V 7 bases and J 4 bases, with 14 bases left between them. This CDR3 region has 14 residues. The CDR3, as DNA: TGTGCCAGCACAACGGACCGGAGGAATCAGCCCCAGCATTTT. Amino acids: CASTTDRRNQPQHF.

The chain combines TRBV3-1 with TRBJ2-5; D not certain. Trimming took off 8 bases at V and 4 bases at J, with 8 bases between the two ends. The CDR3 is 11 amino acids. Germline assignment: CDR1 LGHDT and CDR2 YNNKEL (reference sequence). The DNA for the CDR3 is TGTGCCAGCGGCTTGGGAGAGACCCAGTACTTC. It encodes CASGLGETQYF.

The CDR3: CASSQPTGGFRNEQFF. The CDR3 nucleotides are TGCGCCAGCAGCCAGCCTACAGGGGGCTTCCGCAATGAGCAGTTCTTC. The chain joins TRBV4-1 to TRBJ2-1; 9 nucleotides match TRBD1. Germline CDR1 reads MGHRA; CDR2 reads YSYEKL. Unmatched junction bases numbered 9, after V lost 3 bases and J lost 6 bases. The CDR3 consists of 16 residues.

This clonotype turned up a few times. V usage is TRBV7-2 and J usage is TRBJ2-3, with D perhaps TRBD1 (6 bases). Germline values: CDR1 SGHTA, CDR2 FQGNSA. The V gene lost 0 bases and the J gene lost 5 bases, with 12 bases spanning the gap. There are 15 residues in the CDR3. The CDR3 region is CASSLAGASGDTQYF. The DNA of the CDR3 is TGTGCCAGCAGCTTAGCGGGGGCTTCTGGAGATACGCAGTATTTT.

Of note for this clonotype: The junction and the germline gene differ at one end; a read error may be behind it. The genes are TRBV7-6 and TRBJ1-4, with TRBD1 as a possible D gene (6 bases). This CDR3 is 15 amino acids long. Germline V CDR1 and CDR2: SGHVS, FNYEAQ. The CDR3 is CASSLTGSGLEKLFF. The CDR3 region has the DNA TGTGCTAGCAGCTTGACAGGTTCAGGTCTGGAAAAACTGTTTTTT. Looking up the rest from reference TRBV7-6 and TRBJ1-4 gives the full variable domain: GAGVSQSPRYKVTKRGQDVALRCDPISGHVSLYWYRQALGQGPEFLTYFNYEAQQDKSGLPNDRFSAERPEGSISTLTIQRTEQRDSAMYRCASSLTGSGLEKLFFGSGTQLSVL.

V usage is TRBV12-3 or TRBV12-4 and J usage is TRBJ2-3; perhaps TRBD1 as D (6 bases). Trimming took 8 bases from V and 2 from J, leaving 8 bases between them. CDR3 length: 12 amino acids. The CDR3 coding sequence is TGTGCCAGCGGGGGCGTCACAGATACGCAGTATTTT. It translates to CASGGVTDTQYF.

This clonotype was counted between two and nine times. The J gene is TRBJ2-1, the V gene TRBV19, with 8 bases matching TRBD1. Germline loops: CDR1 LNHDA, CDR2 SQIVND (reference sequence). J was trimmed by 0 bases and V by 4 bases; bases with no gene match: 2. There are 15 residues in the CDR3. In DNA, the CDR3 is TGTGCCAGTAGTAGGGACAGGAGCTCCTACAATGAGCAGTTCTTC. Translation gives CASSRDRSSYNEQFF. Using reference TRBV19 and TRBJ2-1 for the parts outside the CDR3, the full variable domain is DGGITQSPKYLFRKEGQNVTLSCEQNLNHDAMYWYRQDPGQGLRLIYYSQIVNDFQKGDIAEGYSVSREKKESFPLTVTSAQKNPTAFYLCASSRDRSSYNEQFFGPGTRLTVL.

This clonotype was observed a few times. The V call is TRBV3-1, the J call TRBJ1-1, with 9 bases fitting TRBD1. The V gene's germline CDR1 is LGHDT and CDR2 YNNKEL (reference sequence). The V and J ends lost 7 bases and 0 bases, in that order; junction bases with no gene match: 12. CDR3 length equals 17 residues. CDR3 amino acids: CASKTERGQGLNTEAFF. The CDR3, as DNA: TGTGCCAGCAAGACGGAGAGGGGACAGGGCCTGAACACTGAAGCTTTCTTT.

CDR3 bases: TGCGCCAGCAGCCTCTACGTCCGGGGACAGGGAGGTACTGAAGCTTTCTTT. The encoded protein is CASSLYVRGQGGTEAFF. J is TRBJ1-1 and V is TRBV4-1; 9 bases are shared with TRBD1. Germline loops: CDR1 MGHRA, CDR2 YSYEKL. The CDR3 totals 17 residues. Trimming cost V 4 bases and J 5 bases; bases outside gene matches: 14.